This passage covers 4 T cell receptor beta chains from one sample sequenced in a study of cytomegalovirus exposure and HLA in healthy donors. Primers for the PCR totalled 60 Vbeta and 13 Jbeta. This table comes from immunoSEQ multiplex PCR, and its TCRdb copy is limited to in-frame clones, with some not included. The sample has approximately 160,000 clones, approximately 71% seen once. The specimen was PBMCs. The receptors derive from a woman younger than 35 in good health and CMV-seropositive.

The J gene is TRBJ1-1, the V gene TRBV7-9; no reliable D call. Looked up from germline, CDR1 is SEHNR and CDR2 is FQNEAQ (reference sequence). The V gene lost 5 bases and the J gene lost 3 bases, with 4 bases spanning the gap. This CDR3 has 11 residues. CDR3 residues: CASSPDTEAFF. The DNA of the CDR3 is TGTGCCAGCAGCCCGGACACTGAAGCTTTCTTT.

V and J are TRBV13 and TRBJ1-1; tentative D call: TRBD1 (6 bases). Germline values: CDR1 PRHDT, CDR2 FYEKMQ (reference sequence). The V gene lost 2 bases and the J gene lost 3 bases, with 7 bases spanning the gap. CDR3 size: 13 residues. The CDR3 spells CASSLQGYTEAFF. The CDR3 DNA sequence: TGTGCCAGCAGCTTACAGGGGTACACTGAAGCTTTCTTT. The whole variable domain, filled in from reference TRBV13 and TRBJ1-1, reads AAGVIQSPRHLIKEKRETATLKCYPIPRHDTVYWYQQGPGQDPQFLISFYEKMQSDKGSIPDRFSAQQFSDYHSELNMSSLELGDSALYFCASSLQGYTEAFFGQGTRLTVV.

J is TRBJ2-7 and V is TRBV11-1; no clear D gene. The CDR3 is 14 residues long. Germline CDR1 and CDR2: SGHAT and FQDESV (reference sequence). With 1 base removed from V and 3 bases from J, the gap between germline ends came to 10 bases. The CDR3 loop is CASSLVTDLYEQYF. CDR3 sequence (DNA): TGTGCCAGCAGCTTAGTAACAGACCTCTACGAGCAGTACTTC.

The CDR3 DNA reads as TGTGCAAGTCGCTTAAGGCGGGAGAATGAAAAACTGTTTTTT. It codes for CASRLRRENEKLFF. V is TRBV12-2 and J is TRBJ1-4. TRBV12-2 is a pseudogene locus. The CDR3 extends over 14 amino acids.